The T cell receptor beta chain under discussion was sequenced for a study of blood T cell repertoires in COVID-19. Recruits, aged about 18 to 90 years, lived in under 25 US areas. Cohort placement rested on clinical history that participants reported themselves. Per the germline V gene, CDR1 is KGHSH and CDR2 is LQKENI. Losses at the gene ends were 2 bases for V and 0 bases for J; bases not matched to a gene: 5. There are 17 residues in the CDR3. Study processing details: Nucleated cell counts were estimated from reference gene primer amplification. Data came from immunoSEQ multiplex PCR; TCRdb stores just in-frame clones and leaves some out. Clonal size and the V and J genes are those of that table, whereas D and trimming came from the DNA. In the table there are some 350,000 clones, roughly nine tenths of which are singletons.

The clonotype was recovered from a man aged 18 to 35 who had recovered from COVID-19. The chain links TRBV18 to TRBJ2-1; 9 nucleotides agree with TRBD2. The sequenced sample consisted of PBMCs or T cells enriched from blood (not recorded which). The CDR3 sequence: CASSPRLAATSYNEQFF. The CDR3 coding sequence is TGTGCCAGCTCACCAAGACTAGCGGCCACCTCCTACAATGAGCAGTTCTTC.